A selection of T cell receptor beta chains follows, all from one sample in a study of T-cell reconstitution after alpha-beta-depleted transplantation in children. TCRdb re-derived calls from the PCR reads in MiXCR, one entry per CDR3 protein. The table shows hundreds of thousands of distinct CDR3 sequences, with roughly a tenth occurring only once. The starting material was PBMCs from the stem cell graft donor, obtained from the stem cell graft. These receptors were taken from a human donor who donated a stem cell graft to a child with acute myeloid leukemia. CDR3s include the opening cysteine and the closing phenylalanine or tryptophan. Fields, in order: D gene, J gene, V gene, clone size, CDR3 DNA, CDR3 protein. The D gene is left open where the match is weak. Only part of the rows carry a size: once, few, many, or a class if the clone is expanded.

D gene: TRBD2
J gene: TRBJ2-2
V gene: TRBV6-1
clone size: .
CDR3 DNA: TGTGCCAGCAGGACGATAGCGGGACGGGACCTCACCGGGGAGCTGTTTTTT
CDR3 protein: CASRTIAGRDLTGELFF

D gene: TRBD2
J gene: TRBJ2-1
V gene: TRBV9
clone size: few
CDR3 DNA: TGTGCCAGCAGCGTTAAGGCGGGACTAGCGAACAATGAGCAGTTCTTC
CDR3 protein: CASSVKAGLANNEQFF

D gene: .
J gene: TRBJ2-3
V gene: TRBV12-3/TRBV12-4
clone size: many
CDR3 DNA: TGTGCCAGCAGTTTCTCGGCCGCACATGGAGATACGCAGTATTTT
CDR3 protein: CASSFSAAHGDTQYF

D gene: .
J gene: TRBJ1-1
V gene: TRBV7-9
clone size: few
CDR3 DNA: TGTGCCAGCAGCTTGACGCCCGGGACGCACACTGAAGCTTTCTTT
CDR3 protein: CASSLTPGTHTEAFF

D gene: TRBD1
J gene: TRBJ2-1
V gene: TRBV10-3
clone size: many
CDR3 DNA: TGTGCCATCAGACCGTCTCGAATGGAACCGGGACAGCCCTACAATGAGCAGTTCTTC
CDR3 protein: CAIRPSRMEPGQPYNEQFF

D gene: TRBD1
J gene: TRBJ2-1
V gene: TRBV7-3
clone size: .
CDR3 DNA: TGTGCCAGCAGCTCCGGGACAGGGCTCTACAATGAGCAGTTCTTC
CDR3 protein: CASSSGTGLYNEQFF

D gene: .
J gene: TRBJ1-1
V gene: TRBV12-3/TRBV12-4
clone size: many
CDR3 DNA: TGCGTTGTTAGGGGAAACACTGAAGCTTTCTTT
CDR3 protein: CVVRGNTEAFF

D gene: .
J gene: TRBJ1-1
V gene: TRBV20-1
clone size: many
CDR3 DNA: TGCAGTGCTAGAGGGCGGGCGGGTGTTAACACTGAAGCTTTCTTT
CDR3 protein: CSARGRAGVNTEAFF

D gene: .
J gene: TRBJ2-1
V gene: TRBV7-9
clone size: .
CDR3 DNA: TGTGCCAGCAGTTTGCCTAGGAAGCCTAATGAGCAGTTCTTC
CDR3 protein: CASSLPRKPNEQFF

D gene: .
J gene: TRBJ2-5
V gene: TRBV2
clone size: .
CDR3 DNA: TGTGCCAGCAGCCCCTTTGTCCAAGAGACCCAGTACTTC
CDR3 protein: CASSPFVQETQYF

D gene: TRBD1
J gene: TRBJ1-5
V gene: TRBV28
clone size: .
CDR3 DNA: TGTGCCAGCAGCCCTTGGGGGCAGGGGGGCAATCAGCCCCAGCATTTT
CDR3 protein: CASSPWGQGGNQPQHF

D gene: TRBD1
J gene: TRBJ1-4
V gene: TRBV29-1
clone size: many
CDR3 DNA: TGCAGCGTTGCCGATTGGGAGGGGACAGCTGAAAAACTGTTTTTT
CDR3 protein: CSVADWEGTAEKLFF

D gene: .
J gene: TRBJ2-3
V gene: TRBV15
clone size: .
CDR3 DNA: TGTGCCACCAGCACCCGTGGTCTCGACGGAGGGGATACGCAGTATTTT
CDR3 protein: CATSTRGLDGGDTQYF

D gene: TRBD2
J gene: TRBJ2-1
V gene: TRBV3-1
clone size: few
CDR3 DNA: TGTGCCAGCAGCCGGACTAGCGGGAGCATTGAGGGCAATGAGCAGTTCTTC
CDR3 protein: CASSRTSGSIEGNEQFF

D gene: .
J gene: TRBJ2-3
V gene: TRBV29-1
clone size: .
CDR3 DNA: TGCAGCGTTGTAACGGGGGCGGGAGCCGGAGATACGCAGTATTTT
CDR3 protein: CSVVTGAGAGDTQYF

D gene: .
J gene: TRBJ1-3
V gene: TRBV27
clone size: many
CDR3 DNA: TGTGCCAGCAGTCCCCGACCGACTCCGGGAAACACCATATATTTT
CDR3 protein: CASSPRPTPGNTIYF

D gene: TRBD2
J gene: TRBJ2-3
V gene: TRBV7-9
clone size: .
CDR3 DNA: TGTGCCAGCAGCCCCCCCCGAGGACTAGCGGCCACAGATACGCAGTATTTT
CDR3 protein: CASSPPRGLAATDTQYF

D gene: TRBD1
J gene: TRBJ1-1
V gene: TRBV29-1
clone size: .
CDR3 DNA: TGCAGTGTTCACAGGGGAGCCACTGAAGCTTTCTTT
CDR3 protein: CSVHRGATEAFF

D gene: TRBD2
J gene: TRBJ2-7
V gene: TRBV15
clone size: .
CDR3 DNA: TGTGCCACCAGCCCACGAGAGGCGGGAGGTACCCTCGAGCAGTACTTC
CDR3 protein: CATSPREAGGTLEQYF

D gene: TRBD1
J gene: TRBJ1-2
V gene: TRBV11-1
clone size: few
CDR3 DNA: TGTGCCAGCAGCTTAGCTACCGGACAGGGGGCTGTCTATGGCTACACCTTC
CDR3 protein: CASSLATGQGAVYGYTF

D gene: .
J gene: TRBJ1-2
V gene: TRBV4-2
clone size: few
CDR3 DNA: TGTGCCAGCAGCCCTAGGGTCTTGGGTGGCTACACCTTC
CDR3 protein: CASSPRVLGGYTF

D gene: TRBD2
J gene: TRBJ2-1
V gene: TRBV7-3
clone size: .
CDR3 DNA: TGTGCCAGCAGCCCTAGCGGGAGGGGAAGCTCCTACAATGAGCAGTTCTTC
CDR3 protein: CASSPSGRGSSYNEQFF

D gene: .
J gene: TRBJ1-1
V gene: TRBV7-9
clone size: .
CDR3 DNA: TGTGCCAGCAGCTTAGGGGGGACCATCACTGAAGCTTTCTTT
CDR3 protein: CASSLGGTITEAFF

D gene: .
J gene: TRBJ2-1
V gene: TRBV29-1
clone size: .
CDR3 DNA: TGCAGCGTTGAAGATCGGAGGAGCAATGAGCAGTTCTTC
CDR3 protein: CSVEDRRSNEQFF

D gene: .
J gene: TRBJ2-7
V gene: TRBV10-3
clone size: .
CDR3 DNA: TGTGCCATCAGTGGCAACAGGGAAACCGAACGCGAGCAGTACTTC
CDR3 protein: CAISGNRETEREQYF

D gene: .
J gene: TRBJ2-1
V gene: TRBV29-1
clone size: few
CDR3 DNA: TGCAGCGTTGTGGGAGGTCATGAGCAGTTCTTC
CDR3 protein: CSVVGGHEQFF